What follows are 8 T cell receptor beta chains derived from one specimen sequenced in a study of T cell changes during pregnancy in multiple sclerosis. The assay was immunoSEQ multiplex PCR, and TCRdb's table has in-frame clones only and misses some. The sample records about 38,000 clones, approximately 91% being singletons. The material sequenced was CD8+ T cells from peripheral blood mononuclear cells, taken after pregnancy. The receptors derive from a female donor with multiple sclerosis, enrolled in a pregnancy study.

J is TRBJ1-5 and V is TRBV5-4, with a weak D call TRBD1 (6 bases). V gave up 1 base and J gave up 1 base, with 6 bases separating them. Germline values: CDR1 SGHNT, CDR2 YYREEE (reference sequence). The CDR3 consists of 14 residues. CDR3: CASSLTGSNQPQHF. The DNA of the CDR3 is TGTGCCAGCAGCTTGACAGGGAGCAATCAGCCCCAGCATTTT.

V and J are TRBV29-1 and TRBJ2-5, with D perhaps TRBD1 or TRBD2 (6 bases each). The germline CDR1 and CDR2 sequences are SQVTM and ANQGSEA. This CDR3 region has 16 residues. V was trimmed by 5 bases and J by 7 bases, leaving 26 bases between them. The DNA of the CDR3 is TGCAGCGTTAAAGGGGGGACTTTCCCCTCCATGCGGACCCAGTACTTC. This sequence encodes CSVKGGTFPSMRTQYF.

As DNA, the CDR3 is TGTGCCATCGAGACAGGAAGAGGCTACACCTTC. It specifies CAIETGRGYTF. This rearrangement joins TRBV2 to TRBJ1-2; D perhaps matches TRBD1 (6 bases). V was pared by 10 bases and J by 8 bases, with 14 bases between. From germline, CDR1 is SNHLY and CDR2 FYNNEI. The CDR3 covers 11 residues.

The chain employs TRBV27 and TRBJ1-2, with a tentative D call TRBD1 (5 bases). The CDR3 totals 14 residues. Trimming took off 5 bases at V and 3 bases at J, with 13 bases between the two ends. The germline V gene has CDR1 MNHEY and CDR2 SMNVEV (reference sequence). The CDR3 region is CASSPPRQHYGYTF. CDR3 DNA sequence: TGTGCCAGCAGTCCTCCGAGACAGCACTATGGCTACACCTTC.

The rearrangement uses TRBV7-9 and TRBJ1-3; TRBD1 matches 7 bases. Germline V CDR1 and CDR2: SEHNR, FQNEAQ (reference sequence). The CDR3 is 16 amino acids. Germline trimming cut 4 bases from V and 2 bases from J; bases unmatched to any gene: 8. The CDR3 loop is CASSYSQGDPGNTIYF. In DNA, the CDR3 is TGTGCCAGCAGCTATTCGCAGGGGGATCCTGGAAACACCATATATTTT.

The V gene is TRBV6-1, the J gene TRBJ1-1; 7 nucleotides match TRBD1. This CDR3 spans 10 amino acids. Germline V gene lookup returns CDR1 MNHNS and CDR2 SASEGT. V shed 8 bases, J shed 7 bases, and the junction held 1 base outside the gene matches. The CDR3: CASRQGEAFF. CDR3 in DNA: TGTGCCAGCCGACAGGGTGAAGCTTTCTTT.

The chain is built from TRBV7-9 and TRBJ2-2, with TRBD1 as a possible D gene (5 bases). The germline V and J ends were trimmed by 4 bases and 5 bases, with 11 bases remaining between them. CDR3 size: 14 residues. Germline V gives CDR1 SEHNR, CDR2 FQNEAQ (reference sequence). In DNA form, the CDR3 reads TGTGCCAGCAGCTCGACAGACAATACCGGGGAGCTGTTTTTT. This sequence encodes CASSSTDNTGELFF.

The V gene is TRBV27, the J gene TRBJ2-5, with no clear D. TRBJ2-7 matches the DNA end more closely, so the J call is doubtful. CDR3 length: 13 residues. CDR1 and CDR2 (germline): MNHEY, SMNVEV (reference sequence). The CDR3 is CASSFHPSNEQYF. CDR3 bases: TGTGCCAGCAGTTTTCATCCGTCCAACGAGCAGTACTTC.